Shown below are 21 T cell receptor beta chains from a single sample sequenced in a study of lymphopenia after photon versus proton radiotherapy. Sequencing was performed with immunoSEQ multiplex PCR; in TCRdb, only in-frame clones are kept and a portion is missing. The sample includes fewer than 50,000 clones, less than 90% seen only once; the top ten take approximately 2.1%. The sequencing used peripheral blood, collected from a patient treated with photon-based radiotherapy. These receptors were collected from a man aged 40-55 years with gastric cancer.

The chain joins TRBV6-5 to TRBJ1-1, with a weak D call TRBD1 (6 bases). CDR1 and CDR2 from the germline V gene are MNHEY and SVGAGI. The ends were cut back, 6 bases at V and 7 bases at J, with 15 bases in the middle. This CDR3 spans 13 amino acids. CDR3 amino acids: CASRLLPDSEAFF. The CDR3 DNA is TGTGCCAGCAGGCTTTTACCGGACAGTGAAGCTTTCTTT.

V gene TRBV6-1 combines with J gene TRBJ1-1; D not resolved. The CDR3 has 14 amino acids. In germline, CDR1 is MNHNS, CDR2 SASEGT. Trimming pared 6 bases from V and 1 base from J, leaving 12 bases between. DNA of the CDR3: TGTGCCAGCAGAGTTACCGAGCAGAACACTGAAGCTTTCTTT. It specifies CASRVTEQNTEAFF.

CDR3 coding DNA: TGTGCCAGCAGCGGGTACCAGAGCTCCTACGAGCAGTACTTC. It translates to CASSGYQSSYEQYF. The V and J genes are TRBV11-2 and TRBJ2-7, with D unclear. Germline V gene sequence: CDR1 SGHAT, CDR2 FQNNGV. The ends were cut back, 5 bases at V and 0 bases at J, with 11 bases in the middle. The CDR3 totals 14 residues. The complete variable domain, with remaining parts taken from reference TRBV11-2 and TRBJ2-7, reads EAGVAQSPRYKIIEKRQSVAFWCNPISGHATLYWYQQILGQGPKLLIQFQNNGVVDDSQLPKDRFSAERLKGVDSTLKIQPAKLEDSAVYLCASSGYQSSYEQYFGPGTRLTVT.

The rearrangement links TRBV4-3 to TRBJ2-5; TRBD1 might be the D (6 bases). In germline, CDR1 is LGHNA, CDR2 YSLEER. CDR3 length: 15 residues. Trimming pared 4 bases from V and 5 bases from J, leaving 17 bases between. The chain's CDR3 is CASSPGVGGEETQYF. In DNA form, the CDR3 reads TGCGCCAGCAGCCCAGGAGTTGGGGGCGAGGAGACCCAGTACTTC.

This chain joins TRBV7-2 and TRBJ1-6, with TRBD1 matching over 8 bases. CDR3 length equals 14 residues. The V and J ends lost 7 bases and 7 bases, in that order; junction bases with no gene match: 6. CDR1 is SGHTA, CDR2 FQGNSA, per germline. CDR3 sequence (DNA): TGTGCCAGCACGAGACAGGGGTACAATTCACCCCTCCACTTT. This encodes CASTRQGYNSPLHF.

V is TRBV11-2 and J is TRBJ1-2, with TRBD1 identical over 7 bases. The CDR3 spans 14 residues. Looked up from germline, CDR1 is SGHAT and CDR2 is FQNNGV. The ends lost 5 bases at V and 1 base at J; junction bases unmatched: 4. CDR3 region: CASSPGQLNYGYTF. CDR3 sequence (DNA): TGTGCCAGCAGCCCGGGACAGCTTAACTATGGCTACACCTTC.

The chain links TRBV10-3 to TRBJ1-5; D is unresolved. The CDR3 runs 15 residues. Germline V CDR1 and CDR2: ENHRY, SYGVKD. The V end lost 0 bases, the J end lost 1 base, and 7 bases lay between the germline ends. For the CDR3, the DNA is TGTGCCATCAGTGAGTCAAGACCGAGCAATCAGCCCCAGCATTTT. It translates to CAISESRPSNQPQHF.

CDR3 sequence reads: CASTGQPYGYTF. CDR3 DNA sequence: TGTGCCAGCACGGGACAGCCATATGGCTACACCTTC. The rearrangement links TRBV2 to TRBJ1-2; 7 positions agree with TRBD1. The V segment lost 7 bases and the J segment 5 bases; nucleotides outside the gene matches: 4. The length of the CDR3 is 12 residues. CDR1 SNHLY and CDR2 FYNNEI come from the germline V gene.

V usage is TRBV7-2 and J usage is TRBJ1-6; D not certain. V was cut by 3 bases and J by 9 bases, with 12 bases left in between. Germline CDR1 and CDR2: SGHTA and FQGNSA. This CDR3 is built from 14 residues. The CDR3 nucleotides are TGTGCCAGCAGCTTCCGGGCAGGCGGTTCACCCCTCCACTTT. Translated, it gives CASSFRAGGSPLHF. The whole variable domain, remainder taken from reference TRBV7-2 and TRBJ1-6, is GAGVSQSPSNKVTEKGKDVELRCDPISGHTALYWYRQSLGQGLEFLIYFQGNSAPDKSGLPSDRFSAERTGGSVSTLTIQRTQQEDSAVYLCASSFRAGGSPLHFGNGTRLTVT.

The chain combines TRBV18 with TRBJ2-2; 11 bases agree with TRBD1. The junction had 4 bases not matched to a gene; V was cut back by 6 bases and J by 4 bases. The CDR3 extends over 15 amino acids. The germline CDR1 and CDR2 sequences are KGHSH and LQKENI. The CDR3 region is CASSAGTGGTGELFF. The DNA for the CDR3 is TGTGCCAGCTCTGCCGGGACAGGGGGCACCGGGGAGCTGTTTTTT.

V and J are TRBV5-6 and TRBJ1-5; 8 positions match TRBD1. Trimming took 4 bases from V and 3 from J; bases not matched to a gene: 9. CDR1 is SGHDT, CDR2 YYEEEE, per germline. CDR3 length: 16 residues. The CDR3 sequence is CASSIMTGVANQPQHF. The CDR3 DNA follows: TGTGCCAGCAGCATAATGACAGGGGTCGCCAATCAGCCCCAGCATTTT.

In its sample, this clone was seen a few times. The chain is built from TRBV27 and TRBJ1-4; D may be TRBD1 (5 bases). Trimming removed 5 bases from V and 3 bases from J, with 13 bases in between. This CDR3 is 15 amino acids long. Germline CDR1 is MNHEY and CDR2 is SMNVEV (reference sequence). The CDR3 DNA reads TGTGCCAGCAGTGCGGGGGTGATTTCTAATGAAAAACTGTTTTTT. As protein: CASSAGVISNEKLFF.

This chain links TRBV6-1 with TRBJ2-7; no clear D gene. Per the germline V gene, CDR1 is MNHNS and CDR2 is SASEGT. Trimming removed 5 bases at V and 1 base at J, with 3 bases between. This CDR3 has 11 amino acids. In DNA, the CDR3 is TGTGCCAGCAGTCCATCCTACGAGCAGTACTTC. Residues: CASSPSYEQYF.

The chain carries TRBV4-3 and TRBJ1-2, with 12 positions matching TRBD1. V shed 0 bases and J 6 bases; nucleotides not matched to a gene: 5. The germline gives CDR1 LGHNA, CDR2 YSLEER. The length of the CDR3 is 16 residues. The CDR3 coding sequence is TGCGCCAGCAGCCAAGACGGGACAGGGGGCGGCCATGGCTACACCTTC. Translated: CASSQDGTGGGHGYTF.

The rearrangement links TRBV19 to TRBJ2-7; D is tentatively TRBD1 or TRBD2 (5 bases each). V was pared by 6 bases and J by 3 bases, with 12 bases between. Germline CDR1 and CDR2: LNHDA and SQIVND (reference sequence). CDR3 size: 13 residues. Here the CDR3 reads CASRATGGYEQYF. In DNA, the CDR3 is TGTGCCAGTAGGGCCACAGGAGGCTACGAGCAGTACTTC.

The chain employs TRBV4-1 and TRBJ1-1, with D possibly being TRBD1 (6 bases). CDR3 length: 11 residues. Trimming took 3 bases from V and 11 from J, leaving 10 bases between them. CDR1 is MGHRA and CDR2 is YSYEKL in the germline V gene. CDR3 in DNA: TGCGCCAGCAGCCACGGGGGCGAGGCTTTCTTT. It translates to CASSHGGEAFF.

The CDR3 DNA reads TGCGCCAGCAGCTTAGGTGGGGCTCCCTACGAGCAGTACTTC. This codes for CASSLGGAPYEQYF. This chain joins TRBV5-1 and TRBJ2-7; D perhaps matches TRBD1 (5 bases). The ends were cut back, 2 bases at V and 2 bases at J, with 11 bases in the middle. The CDR3 contains 14 residues. Per germline, CDR1 SGHRS and CDR2 YFSETQ.

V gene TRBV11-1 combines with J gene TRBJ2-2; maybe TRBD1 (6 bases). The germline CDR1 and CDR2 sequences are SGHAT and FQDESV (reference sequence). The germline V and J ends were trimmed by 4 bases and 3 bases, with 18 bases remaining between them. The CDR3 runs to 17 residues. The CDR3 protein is CASSSQQGWGDTGELFF. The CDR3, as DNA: TGTGCCAGCAGCTCGCAACAGGGTTGGGGAGACACCGGGGAGCTGTTTTTT.

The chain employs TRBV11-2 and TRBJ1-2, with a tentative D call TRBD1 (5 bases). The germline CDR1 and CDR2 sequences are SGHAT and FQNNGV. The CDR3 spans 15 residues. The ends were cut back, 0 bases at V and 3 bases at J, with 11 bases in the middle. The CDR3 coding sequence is TGTGCCAGCAGCTTAGATCTGGGGGAGTACTATGGCTACACCTTC. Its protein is CASSLDLGEYYGYTF. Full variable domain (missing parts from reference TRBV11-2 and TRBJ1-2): EAGVAQSPRYKIIEKRQSVAFWCNPISGHATLYWYQQILGQGPKLLIQFQNNGVVDDSQLPKDRFSAERLKGVDSTLKIQPAKLEDSAVYLCASSLDLGEYYGYTFGSGTRLTVV.

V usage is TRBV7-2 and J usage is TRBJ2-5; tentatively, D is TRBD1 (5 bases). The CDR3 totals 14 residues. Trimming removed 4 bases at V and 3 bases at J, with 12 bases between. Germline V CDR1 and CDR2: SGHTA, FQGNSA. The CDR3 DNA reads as TGTGCCAGCAGCTCCGGACATCCCGAAGAGACCCAGTACTTC. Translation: CASSSGHPEETQYF.

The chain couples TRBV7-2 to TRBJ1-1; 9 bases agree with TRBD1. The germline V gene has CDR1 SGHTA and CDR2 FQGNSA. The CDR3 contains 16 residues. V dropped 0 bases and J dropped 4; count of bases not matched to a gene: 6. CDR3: CASSLASGTGTTEAFF. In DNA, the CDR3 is TGTGCCAGCAGCTTAGCTTCCGGGACAGGGACCACTGAAGCTTTCTTT.